Each of the 4 T cell receptor beta chains below was sequenced from the same sample in a study of blood T cell repertoires in COVID-19. This table comes from immunoSEQ multiplex PCR, and its TCRdb copy is limited to in-frame clones, with some not included. The sample consists of around 54,000 clones, about 90% of them appearing once. The sequenced sample consisted of peripheral blood. The receptors were gathered from a human donor in a cohort sampled during active COVID-19.

This chain joins TRBV28 and TRBJ2-6, with D tentatively TRBD2 (5 bases). Germline assignment: CDR1 MDHEN and CDR2 SYDVKM. The V end lost 8 bases, the J end lost 3 bases, and 11 bases lay between the germline ends. This CDR3 is 14 amino acids long. The CDR3 here is CASCIGIGANVLTF. CDR3 nucleotide sequence: TGTGCCAGCTGTATCGGGATTGGGGCCAACGTCCTGACTTTC.

Worth noting for this clone: Other DNA sequences of this sample code for an identical CDR3. This chain uses TRBV6-1 with TRBJ1-5; the D is unclear. V shed 2 bases and J shed 1 base, with 9 bases lying between them. Germline assignment: CDR1 MNHNS and CDR2 SASEGT. The CDR3 consists of 15 residues. This CDR3 is CASSERGRSNQPQHF. As DNA, the CDR3 is TGTGCCAGCAGTGAACGAGGGCGCAGCAATCAGCCCCAGCATTTT.

J is TRBJ1-2 and V is TRBV9; 10 nucleotides line up with TRBD1. V shed 0 bases, J shed 3 bases, and the junction held 2 bases outside the gene matches. Germline V gene sequence: CDR1 SGDLS, CDR2 YYNGEE. The CDR3 has 15 amino acids. The CDR3 is CASSVGTGGDYGYTF. The CDR3 DNA reads TGTGCCAGCAGCGTAGGGACAGGGGGTGACTATGGCTACACCTTC. The variable domain in full, completed from reference TRBV9 and TRBJ1-2, reads DSGVTQTPKHLITATGQRVTLRCSPRSGDLSVYWYQQSLDQGLQFLIQYYNGEERAKGNILERFSAQQFPDLHSELNLSSLELGDSALYFCASSVGTGGDYGYTFGSGTRLTVV.

The chain employs TRBV5-1 and TRBJ1-2; D ambiguous. Germline CDR1 and CDR2: SGHRS and YFSETQ. V shed 4 bases and J shed 8 bases, with 15 bases lying between them. This CDR3 has 13 residues. The CDR3 DNA follows: TGCGCCAGCAGCGAGCGGACCGTTGGGGGCTACACCTTC. Amino acid sequence: CASSERTVGGYTF.